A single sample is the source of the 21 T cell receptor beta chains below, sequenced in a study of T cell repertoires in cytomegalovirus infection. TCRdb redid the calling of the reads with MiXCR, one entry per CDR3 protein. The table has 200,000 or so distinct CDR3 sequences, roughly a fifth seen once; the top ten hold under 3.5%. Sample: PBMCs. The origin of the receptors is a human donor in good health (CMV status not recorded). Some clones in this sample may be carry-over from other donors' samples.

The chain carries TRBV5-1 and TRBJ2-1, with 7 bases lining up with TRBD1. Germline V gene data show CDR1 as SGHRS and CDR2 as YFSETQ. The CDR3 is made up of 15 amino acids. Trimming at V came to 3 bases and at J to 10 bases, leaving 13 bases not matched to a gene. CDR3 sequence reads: CASSWSQGETREQFF. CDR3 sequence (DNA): TGCGCCAGCAGCTGGTCTCAGGGGGAGACTCGAGAGCAGTTCTTC.

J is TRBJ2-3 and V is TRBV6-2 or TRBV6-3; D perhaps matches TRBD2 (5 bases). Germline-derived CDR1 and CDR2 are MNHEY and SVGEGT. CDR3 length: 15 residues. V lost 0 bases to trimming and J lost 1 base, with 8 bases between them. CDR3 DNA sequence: TGTGCCAGCAGTTACTCCGCGGGCCGCACAGATACGCAGTATTTT. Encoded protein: CASSYSAGRTDTQYF.

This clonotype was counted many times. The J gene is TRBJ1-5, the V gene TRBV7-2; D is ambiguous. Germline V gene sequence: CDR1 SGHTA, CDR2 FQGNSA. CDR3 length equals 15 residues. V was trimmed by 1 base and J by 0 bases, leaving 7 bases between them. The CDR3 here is CASSLDGYSNQPQHF. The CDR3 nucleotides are TGTGCCAGCAGCTTAGACGGATATAGCAATCAGCCCCAGCATTTT. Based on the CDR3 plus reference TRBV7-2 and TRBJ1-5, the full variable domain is GAGVSQSPSNKVTEKGKDVELRCDPISGHTALYWYRQSLGQGLEFLIYFQGNSAPDKSGLPSDRFSAERTGGSVSTLTIQRTQQEDSAVYLCASSLDGYSNQPQHFGDGTRLSIL.

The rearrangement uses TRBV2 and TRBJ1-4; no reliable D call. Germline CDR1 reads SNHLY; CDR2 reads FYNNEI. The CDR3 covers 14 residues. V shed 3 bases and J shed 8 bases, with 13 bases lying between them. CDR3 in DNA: TGTGCCAGCAGTGAGAGTCGAGCCGCAGAAAAACTGTTTTTT. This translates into CASSESRAAEKLFF.

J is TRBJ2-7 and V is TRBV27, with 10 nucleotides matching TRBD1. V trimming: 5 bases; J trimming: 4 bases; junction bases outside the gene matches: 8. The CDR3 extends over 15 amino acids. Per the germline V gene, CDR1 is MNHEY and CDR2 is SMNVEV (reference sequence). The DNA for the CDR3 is TGTGCCAGCAGTACCCCGGGACAGGGGAGATACGAGCAGTACTTC. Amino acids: CASSTPGQGRYEQYF.

The CDR3 DNA reads TGTGCCAGCAGTTTGGGCAGAGTAAGCACCCTCCACTTT. Its protein product is CASSLGRVSTLHF. V and J are TRBV27 and TRBJ1-6; D gene uncertain. Germline CDR1 MNHEY, CDR2 SMNVEV (reference sequence). The CDR3 sequence is 13 residues long. Trimming shortened V by 3 bases and J by 14 bases, and 14 bases separated the two germline ends.

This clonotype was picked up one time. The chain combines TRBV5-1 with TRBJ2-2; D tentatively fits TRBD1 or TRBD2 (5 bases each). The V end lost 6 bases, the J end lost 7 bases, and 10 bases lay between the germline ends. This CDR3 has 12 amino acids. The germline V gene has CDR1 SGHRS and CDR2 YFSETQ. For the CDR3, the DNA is TGCGCCAGCAAACTAGACAGCGGGGAGCTGTTTTTT. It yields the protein CASKLDSGELFF.

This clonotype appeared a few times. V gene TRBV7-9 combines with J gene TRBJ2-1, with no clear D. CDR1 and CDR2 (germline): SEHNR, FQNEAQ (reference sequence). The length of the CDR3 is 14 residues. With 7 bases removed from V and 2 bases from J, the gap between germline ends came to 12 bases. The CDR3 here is CASTATVPYNEQFF. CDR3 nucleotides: TGTGCCAGCACAGCTACTGTTCCCTACAATGAGCAGTTCTTC. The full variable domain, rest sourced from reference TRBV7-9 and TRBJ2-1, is DTGVSQNPRHKITKRGQNVTFRCDPISEHNRLYWYRQTLGQGPEFLTYFQNEAQLEKSRLLSDRFSAERPKGSFSTLEIQRTEQGDSAMYLCASTATVPYNEQFFGPGTRLTVL.

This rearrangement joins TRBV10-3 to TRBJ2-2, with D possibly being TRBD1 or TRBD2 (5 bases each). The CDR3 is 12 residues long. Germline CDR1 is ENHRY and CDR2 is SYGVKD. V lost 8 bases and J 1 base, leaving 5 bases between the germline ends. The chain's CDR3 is CAIGGNTGELFF. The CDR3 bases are TGTGCCATCGGGGGGAACACCGGGGAGCTGTTTTTT.

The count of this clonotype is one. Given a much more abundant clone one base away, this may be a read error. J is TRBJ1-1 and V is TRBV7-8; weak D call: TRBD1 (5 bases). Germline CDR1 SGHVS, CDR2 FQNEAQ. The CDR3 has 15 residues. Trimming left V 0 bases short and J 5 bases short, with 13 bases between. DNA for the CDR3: TGTGCCAGCAGCTTAGCACAGGCTATATTTACTGAAGCTTTCTTT. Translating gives CASSLAQAIFTEAFF.

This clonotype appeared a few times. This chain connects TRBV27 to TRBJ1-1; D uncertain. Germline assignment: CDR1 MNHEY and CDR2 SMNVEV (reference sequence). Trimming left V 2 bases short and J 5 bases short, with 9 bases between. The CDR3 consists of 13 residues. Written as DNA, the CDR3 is TGTGCCAGCAGTTTAATGTCAGGAACTGAAGCTTTCTTT. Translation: CASSLMSGTEAFF.

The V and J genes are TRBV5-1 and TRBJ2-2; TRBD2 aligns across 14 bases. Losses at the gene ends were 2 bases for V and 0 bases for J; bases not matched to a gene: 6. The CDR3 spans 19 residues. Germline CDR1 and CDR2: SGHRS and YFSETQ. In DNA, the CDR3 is TGCGCCAGCAGCTTTCGGACTAGCGGGAGGATCGCGAACACCGGGGAGCTGTTTTTT. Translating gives CASSFRTSGRIANTGELFF. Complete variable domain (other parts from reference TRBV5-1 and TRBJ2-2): KAGVTQTPRYLIKTRGQQVTLSCSPISGHRSVSWYQQTPGQGLQFLFEYFSETQRNKGNFPGRFSGRQFSNSRSEMNVSTLELGDSALYLCASSFRTSGRIANTGELFFGEGSRLTVL.

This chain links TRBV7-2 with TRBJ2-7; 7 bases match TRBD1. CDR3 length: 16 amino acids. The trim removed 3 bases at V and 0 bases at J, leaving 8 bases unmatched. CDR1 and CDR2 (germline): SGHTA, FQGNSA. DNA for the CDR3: TGTGCCAGCAGCTTTCCCCGCAGGACAGGCTCCTACGAGCAGTACTTC. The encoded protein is CASSFPRRTGSYEQYF.

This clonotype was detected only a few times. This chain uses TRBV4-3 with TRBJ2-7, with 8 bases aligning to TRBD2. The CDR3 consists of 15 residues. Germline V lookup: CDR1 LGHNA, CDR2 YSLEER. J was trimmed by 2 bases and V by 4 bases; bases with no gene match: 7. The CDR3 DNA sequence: TGCGCCAGCAGCCGAGCTAGCGGGTCTCCCTACGAGCAGTACTTC. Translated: CASSRASGSPYEQYF.

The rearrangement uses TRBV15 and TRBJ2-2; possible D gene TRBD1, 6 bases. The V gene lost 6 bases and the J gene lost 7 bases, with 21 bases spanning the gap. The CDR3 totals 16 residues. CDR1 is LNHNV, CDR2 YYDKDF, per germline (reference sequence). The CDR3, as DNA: TGTGCCACCAGTGCTGCCGGGACACCGCCGAACGGGGAGCTGTTTTTT. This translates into CATSAAGTPPNGELFF. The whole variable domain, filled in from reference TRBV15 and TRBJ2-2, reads DAMVIQNPRYQVTQFGKPVTLSCSQTLNHNVMYWYQQKSSQAPKLLFHYYDKDFNNEADTPDNFQSRRPNTSFCFLDIRSPGLGDTAMYLCATSAAGTPPNGELFFGEGSRLTVL.

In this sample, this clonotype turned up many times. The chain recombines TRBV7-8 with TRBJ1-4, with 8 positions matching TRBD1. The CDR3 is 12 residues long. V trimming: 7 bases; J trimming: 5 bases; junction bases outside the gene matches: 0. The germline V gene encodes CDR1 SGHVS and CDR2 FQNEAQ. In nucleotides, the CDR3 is TGTGCCAGCAACAGGGGGAATGAAAAACTGTTTTTT. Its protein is CASNRGNEKLFF.

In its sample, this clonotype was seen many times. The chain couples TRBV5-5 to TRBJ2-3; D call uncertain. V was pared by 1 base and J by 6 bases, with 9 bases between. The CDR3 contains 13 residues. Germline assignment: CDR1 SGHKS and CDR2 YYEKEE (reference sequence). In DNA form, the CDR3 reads TGTGCCAGCAGCTTGTCTCTGAAGGATACGCAGTATTTT. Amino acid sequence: CASSLSLKDTQYF.

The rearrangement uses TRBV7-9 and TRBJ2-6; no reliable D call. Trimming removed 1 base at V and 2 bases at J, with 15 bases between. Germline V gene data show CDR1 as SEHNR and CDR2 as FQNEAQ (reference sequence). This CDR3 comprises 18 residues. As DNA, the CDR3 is TGTGCCAGCAGCTTAGTGGGCAGCCAAGGACCTGGGGCCAACGTCCTGACTTTC. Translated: CASSLVGSQGPGANVLTF.

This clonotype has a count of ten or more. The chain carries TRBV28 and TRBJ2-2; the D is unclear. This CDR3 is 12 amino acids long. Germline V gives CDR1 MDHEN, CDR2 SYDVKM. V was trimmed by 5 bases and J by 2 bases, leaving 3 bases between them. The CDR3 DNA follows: TGTGCCAGCAGTATCAACACCGGGGAGCTGTTTTTT. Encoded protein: CASSINTGELFF. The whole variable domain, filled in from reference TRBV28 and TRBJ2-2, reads DVKVTQSSRYLVKRTGEKVFLECVQDMDHENMFWYRQDPGLGLRLIYFSYDVKMKEKGDIPEGYSVSREKKERFSLILESASTNQTSMYLCASSINTGELFFGEGSRLTVL.

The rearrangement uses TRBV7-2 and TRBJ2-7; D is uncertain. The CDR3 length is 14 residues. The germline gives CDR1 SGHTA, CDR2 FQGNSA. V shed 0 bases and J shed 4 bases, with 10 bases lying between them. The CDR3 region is CASSLAPGDYEQYF. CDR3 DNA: TGTGCCAGCAGCTTAGCGCCGGGCGATTACGAGCAGTACTTC.

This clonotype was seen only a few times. The CDR3 nucleotides are TGCAGCGTTGAAAGCAACTATGGCTACACCTTC. It encodes CSVESNYGYTF. The V gene is TRBV29-1, the J gene TRBJ1-2; unclear D gene. Germline CDR1 and CDR2: SQVTM and ANQGSEA. This CDR3 is built from 11 residues. Trimming removed 2 bases from V and 2 bases from J, with 3 bases in between. The complete variable domain, with remaining parts taken from reference TRBV29-1 and TRBJ1-2, reads SAVISQKPSRDICQRGTSLTIQCQVDSQVTMMFWYRQQPGQSLTLIATANQGSEATYESGFVIDKFPISRPNLTFSTLTVSNMSPEDSSIYLCSVESNYGYTFGSGTRLTVV.